This T cell receptor (beta chain) was sequenced during a study of CD8 T cells in ankylosing spondylitis. Regarding the study as a whole: Typical of ankylosing spondylitis blood, it appeared, was a TCR beta motif of under 10 highly homologous variants. Within peripheral blood, clones linked to disease were CD8+ and relatively rare. Disease-linked clones reportedly concentrated significantly in matched ankylosing spondylitis synovial fluid.

Between the trimmed V and J ends, which lost 3 bases and 0 bases, there was a span of 15 bases. Germline loops: CDR1 SGHAT, CDR2 FQNNGV. This CDR3 is 17 amino acids long. This clonotype was detected only a few times. The target antigen is unknown. Using quantitative 5'-RACE with molecular barcodes, the authors made TCR beta libraries. From the 5' RACE reads, TCRdb called clonotypes with MiXCR, one entry per CDR3 protein. The sample gives 700,000 to 1,000,000 distinct CDR3 sequences, about 10% of which show up once; approximately 0.51% is in the top ten. The rearrangement uses TRBV11-2 and TRBJ2-1, with D possibly being TRBD1 or TRBD2 (5 bases each). This TCR came from a male donor with ankylosing spondylitis. Sequencing was carried out using blood, either unsorted or a sorted T cell fraction (not recorded which). CDR3 sequence: CASSLYPGRSSYNEQFF. The CDR3 coding sequence is TGTGCCAGCAGCTTGTACCCGGGACGTAGCTCCTACAATGAGCAGTTCTTC. Based on the CDR3 plus reference TRBV11-2 and TRBJ2-1, the full variable domain is EAGVAQSPRYKIIEKRQSVAFWCNPISGHATLYWYQQILGQGPKLLIQFQNNGVVDDSQLPKDRFSAERLKGVDSTLKIQPAKLEDSAVYLCASSLYPGRSSYNEQFFGPGTRLTVL.